The clone carrying this T cell receptor beta chain has only a few counts. The antigen remains undetermined. The V end lost 5 bases, the J end lost 8 bases, and 11 bases lay between the germline ends. Germline V gene data show CDR1 as KGHDR and CDR2 as SFDVKD. The CDR3 runs 12 residues. This specimen comes from a study of immune heterogeneity within non-small cell lung tumors. Overall study results and limits: Each patient's tumor sites shared recurring identical dominant CDR3 beta clonotypes, and individual sites also carried their own high-frequency clones. Largely different high-frequency T-cell receptor beta clonotypes were found between individual patients.

Multiplex PCR was performed with 32 V and 13 J primers, and it amplified TCR beta CDR3. TCRdb recomputed calls from the multiplex PCR reads with MiXCR, one row per CDR3 protein. The sample lists around 16,000 distinct CDR3 sequences; less than 35% were seen once. At about 600 ng per sample, bulk tumor genomic DNA provided the template. Taken during surgery, several biopsies per primary tumor were spaced as far apart as possible within the tumor mass. Curative surgical treatment was performed in patients who had newly diagnosed, untreated non-small cell lung cancer. Sample: lung tumor tissue. The source is a man in his forties with non-small cell lung cancer. This sequence joins TRBV24-1 and TRBJ1-1; maybe TRBD1 (6 bases). This CDR3 reads CATSGAGTEAFF. The CDR3 DNA reads as TGTGCCACCAGTGGGGCCGGGACAGAAGCTTTCTTT.